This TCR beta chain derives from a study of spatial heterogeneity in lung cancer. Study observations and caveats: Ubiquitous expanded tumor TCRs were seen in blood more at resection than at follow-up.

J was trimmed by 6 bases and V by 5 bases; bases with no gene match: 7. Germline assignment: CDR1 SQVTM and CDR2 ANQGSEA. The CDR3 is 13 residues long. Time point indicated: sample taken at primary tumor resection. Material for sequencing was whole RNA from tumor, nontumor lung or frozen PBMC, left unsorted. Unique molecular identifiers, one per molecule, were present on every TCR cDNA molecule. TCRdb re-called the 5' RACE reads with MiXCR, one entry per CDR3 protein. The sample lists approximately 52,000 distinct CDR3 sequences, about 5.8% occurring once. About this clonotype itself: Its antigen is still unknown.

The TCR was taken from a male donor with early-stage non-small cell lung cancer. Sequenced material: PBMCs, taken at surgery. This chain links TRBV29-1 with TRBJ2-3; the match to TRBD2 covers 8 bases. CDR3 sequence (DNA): TGCAGCGTTTCCCAGCGGGGGCTGGATACGCAGTATTTT. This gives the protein CSVSQRGLDTQYF.